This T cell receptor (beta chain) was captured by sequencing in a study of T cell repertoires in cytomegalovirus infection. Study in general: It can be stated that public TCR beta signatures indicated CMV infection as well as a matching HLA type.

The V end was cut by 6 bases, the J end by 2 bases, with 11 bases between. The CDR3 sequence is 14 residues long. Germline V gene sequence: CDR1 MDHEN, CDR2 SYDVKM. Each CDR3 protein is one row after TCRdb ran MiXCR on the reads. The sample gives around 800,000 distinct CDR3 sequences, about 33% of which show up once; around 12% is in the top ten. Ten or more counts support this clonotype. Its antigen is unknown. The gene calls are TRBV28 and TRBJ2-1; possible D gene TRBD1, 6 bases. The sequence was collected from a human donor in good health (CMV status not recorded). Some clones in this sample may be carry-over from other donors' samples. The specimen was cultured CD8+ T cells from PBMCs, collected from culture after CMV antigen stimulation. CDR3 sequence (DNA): TGTGCCAGCAGAGGGGGATCACCCTACAATGAGCAGTTCTTC. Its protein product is CASRGGSPYNEQFF. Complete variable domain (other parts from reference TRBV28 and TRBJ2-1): DVKVTQSSRYLVKRTGEKVFLECVQDMDHENMFWYRQDPGLGLRLIYFSYDVKMKEKGDIPEGYSVSREKKERFSLILESASTNQTSMYLCASRGGSPYNEQFFGPGTRLTVL.